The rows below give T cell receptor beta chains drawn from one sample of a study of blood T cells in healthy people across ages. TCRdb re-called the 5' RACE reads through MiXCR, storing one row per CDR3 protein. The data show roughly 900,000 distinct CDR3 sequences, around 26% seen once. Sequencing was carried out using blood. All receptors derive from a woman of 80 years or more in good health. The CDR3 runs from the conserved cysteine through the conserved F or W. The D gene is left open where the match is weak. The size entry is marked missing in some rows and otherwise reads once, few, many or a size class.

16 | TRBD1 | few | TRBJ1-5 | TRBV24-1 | CATSEGQGASNQPQHF | TGTGCCACCAGTGAGGGACAGGGGGCAAGCAATCAGCCCCAGCATTTT
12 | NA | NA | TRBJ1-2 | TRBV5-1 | CASSITGFGYTF | TGCGCCAGCAGCATTACAGGGTTTGGCTACACCTTC
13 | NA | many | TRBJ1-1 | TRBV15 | CATSRDGYTEAFF | TGTGCCACCAGCAGAGACGGGTACACTGAAGCTTTCTTT
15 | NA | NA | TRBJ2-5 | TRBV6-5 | CASSYSNRIQETQYF | TGTGCCAGCAGTTACTCGAACAGAATCCAAGAGACCCAGTACTTC
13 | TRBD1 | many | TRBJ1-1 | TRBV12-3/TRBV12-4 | CASREDRATEAFF | TGTGCCAGCAGGGAGGACAGGGCCACTGAAGCTTTCTTT
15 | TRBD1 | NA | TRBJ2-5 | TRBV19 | CASSIADRVQETQYF | TGTGCCAGTAGTATAGCGGACAGGGTTCAGGAGACCCAGTACTTC
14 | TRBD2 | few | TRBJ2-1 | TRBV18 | CASSNGGAFNEQFF | TGTGCCAGCTCAAACGGGGGGGCCTTCAATGAGCAGTTCTTC
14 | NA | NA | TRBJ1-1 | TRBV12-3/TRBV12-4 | CASRPGDLNTEAFF | TGTGCCAGCAGACCCGGGGACCTGAACACTGAAGCTTTCTTT
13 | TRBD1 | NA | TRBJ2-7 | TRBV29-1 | CSVAGDRVHEQYF | TGCAGCGTGGCCGGGGACAGGGTGCACGAGCAGTACTTC
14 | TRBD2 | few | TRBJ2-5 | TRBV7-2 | CASRRTSAGGTQYF | TGTGCCAGCAGGCGGACTAGCGCAGGTGGGACCCAGTACTTC
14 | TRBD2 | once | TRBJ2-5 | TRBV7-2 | CASSDRGVVGTQYF | TGTGCCAGCAGCGATCGGGGGGTGGTCGGGACCCAGTACTTC
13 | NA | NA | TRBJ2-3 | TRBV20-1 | CSARGSITDTQYF | TGCAGTGCTAGAGGATCGATCACAGATACGCAGTATTTT
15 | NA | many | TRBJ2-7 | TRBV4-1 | CASSQVWLAPYEQYF | TGCGCCAGCAGCCAAGTATGGCTAGCCCCCTACGAGCAGTACTTC
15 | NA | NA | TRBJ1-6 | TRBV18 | CASSPQDSFNSPLHF | TGTGCCAGCTCACCTCAGGACAGTTTTAATTCACCCCTCCACTTT
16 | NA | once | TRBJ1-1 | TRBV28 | CASSLRTEGSNTEAFF | TGTGCCAGCAGTTTGCGGACAGAAGGGTCGAACACTGAAGCTTTCTTT
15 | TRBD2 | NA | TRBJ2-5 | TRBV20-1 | CSAFGLAGDQETQYF | TGCAGTGCTTTCGGACTAGCGGGAGACCAAGAGACCCAGTACTTC
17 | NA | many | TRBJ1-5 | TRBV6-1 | CASSRGRSGRGDQPQHF | TGTGCCAGCAGTCGCGGTAGGAGTGGCCGTGGCGATCAGCCCCAGCATTTT